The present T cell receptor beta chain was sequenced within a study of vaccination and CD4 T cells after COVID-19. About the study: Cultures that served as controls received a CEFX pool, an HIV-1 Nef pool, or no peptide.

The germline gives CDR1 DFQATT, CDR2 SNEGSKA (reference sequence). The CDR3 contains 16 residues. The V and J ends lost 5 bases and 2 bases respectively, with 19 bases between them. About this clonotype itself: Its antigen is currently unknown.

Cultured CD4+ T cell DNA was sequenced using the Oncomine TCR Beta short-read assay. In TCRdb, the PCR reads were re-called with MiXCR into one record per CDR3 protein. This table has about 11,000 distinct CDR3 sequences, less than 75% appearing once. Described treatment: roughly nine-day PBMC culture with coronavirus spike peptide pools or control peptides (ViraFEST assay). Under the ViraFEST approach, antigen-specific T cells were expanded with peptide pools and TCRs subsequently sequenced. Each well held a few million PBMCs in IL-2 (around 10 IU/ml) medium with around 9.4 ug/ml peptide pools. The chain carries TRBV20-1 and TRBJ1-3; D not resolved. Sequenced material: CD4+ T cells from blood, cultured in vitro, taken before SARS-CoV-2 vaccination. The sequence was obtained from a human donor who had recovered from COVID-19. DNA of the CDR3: TGCAGTGCTTGCCCATCCTCGTGGCAGGCTGGAAACACCATATATTTT. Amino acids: CSACPSSWQAGNTIYF.